One and the same sample provided the 31 T cell receptor beta chains below, sequenced in a study of shared clonotypes between healthy human individuals. Clones were read by immunoSEQ multiplex PCR, and TCRdb kept only the in-frame ones, dropping some. The sample lists 170,000 or so clones; 66% were seen once. The specimen sequenced was memory CD4+ T cells sorted from blood. Subset denoted: CD45RA-negative fraction. These TCRs come from a man aged 25 to 45 in good health.

V and J are TRBV9 and TRBJ2-2; the D gene is possibly TRBD2 (6 bases). Trimming cost V 0 bases and J 7 bases, with 13 bases left between them. The germline CDR1 and CDR2 sequences are SGDLS and YYNGEE. This CDR3 is built from 15 residues. This CDR3 reads CASSVGATGVGELFF. The CDR3 region has the DNA TGTGCCAGCAGCGTAGGGGCGACGGGAGTCGGGGAGCTGTTTTTT.

The CDR3 nucleotides read TGTGCCAGCAGCTCGCCGGGACTAATCAATGAGCAGTTCTTC. Protein: CASSSPGLINEQFF. The chain uses TRBV28 and TRBJ2-1, with 7 bases matching TRBD2. Unmatched junction bases numbered 8, after V lost 6 bases and J lost 6 bases. CDR3 size: 14 residues. Germline V gives CDR1 MDHEN, CDR2 SYDVKM.

CDR3 sequence (DNA): TGTGCCAGCAGCTTAACGGGGGGAGAACAAGAGACCCAGTACTTC. It specifies CASSLTGGEQETQYF. The chain combines TRBV7-9 with TRBJ2-5; 7 positions agree with TRBD2. V shed 2 bases and J 2 bases; nucleotides not matched to a gene: 5. CDR3 length: 15 residues. Germline values: CDR1 SEHNR, CDR2 FQNEAQ (reference sequence). The entire variable domain, with the rest obtained from reference TRBV7-9 and TRBJ2-5, is as follows: DTGVSQNPRHKITKRGQNVTFRCDPISEHNRLYWYRQTLGQGPEFLTYFQNEAQLEKSRLLSDRFSAERPKGSFSTLEIQRTEQGDSAMYLCASSLTGGEQETQYFGPGTRLLVL.

CDR3 protein: CASSSSRRETGANVLTF. The CDR3 region has the DNA TGTGCCAGCAGCTCGTCCCGGAGGGAGACTGGGGCCAACGTCCTGACTTTC. The chain combines TRBV13 with TRBJ2-6, with D perhaps TRBD2 (6 bases). V was cut by 4 bases and J by 2 bases, with 15 bases left in between. This CDR3 has 17 residues. The germline V gene has CDR1 PRHDT and CDR2 FYEKMQ (reference sequence). Full variable domain (outside the CDR3, taken from reference TRBV13 and TRBJ2-6): AAGVIQSPRHLIKEKRETATLKCYPIPRHDTVYWYQQGPGQDPQFLISFYEKMQSDKGSIPDRFSAQQFSDYHSELNMSSLELGDSALYFCASSSSRRETGANVLTFGAGSRLTVL.

The J gene is TRBJ1-5, the V gene TRBV29-1; D is undetermined. The CDR3 sequence is 13 residues long. Germline lookup yields CDR1 SQVTM and CDR2 ANQGSEA. Trimming took off 4 bases at V and 5 bases at J, with 12 bases between the two ends. The CDR3 nucleotides are TGCAGCGTTGGAACGGGATTACATCAGCCCCAGCATTTT. It translates to CSVGTGLHQPQHF.

The V and J genes are TRBV10-2 and TRBJ2-1; TRBD1 matches 8 bases. This CDR3 has 15 amino acids. Germline CDR1 reads WSHSY; CDR2 reads SAAADI. The J segment lost 7 bases and the V segment lost 6 bases, leaving 11 bases of the junction unmatched. The CDR3 DNA sequence: TGCGCCAGCAGGGAAGGACAGGGTCGTGTGAATGAGCAGTTCTTC. This gives the protein CASREGQGRVNEQFF.

This chain connects TRBV30 to TRBJ2-1; 9 bases agree with TRBD2. The junction had 5 bases not matched to a gene; V was cut back by 3 bases and J by 2 bases. Germline V CDR1 and CDR2: GTSNPN, SVGIG (reference sequence). This CDR3 contains 15 residues. CDR3 loop: CAWRPVAGAYNEQFF. The CDR3 region has the DNA TGTGCCTGGAGGCCCGTAGCGGGAGCCTACAATGAGCAGTTCTTC.

This clone has only a few counts. This rearrangement joins TRBV7-8 to TRBJ2-2; D unclear. Germline V gene data show CDR1 as SGHVS and CDR2 as FQNEAQ. The CDR3 is 13 amino acids. Trimming shortened V by 7 bases and J by 9 bases, and 15 bases separated the two germline ends. CDR3 DNA sequence: TGTGCCAGCACTGTCTTTACTTCGCGGGAGCTGTTTTTT. This encodes CASTVFTSRELFF.

This clone was counted a single time. The CDR3 DNA follows: TGTGCCAGCAGACGCGGCGGGGACAGGGGAATAGATACGCAGTATTTT. Translated: CASRRGGDRGIDTQYF. The chain has TRBV5-6 and TRBJ2-3; 10 bases map to TRBD1. The trim removed 5 bases at V and 5 bases at J, leaving 11 bases unmatched. This CDR3 region has 16 residues. Germline-derived CDR1 and CDR2 are SGHDT and YYEEEE.

Turning to this clone: Other DNA sequences from this sample encode an identical CDR3 as well. The CDR3 DNA follows: TGCAGCGTTGGGACAGGGGGCTACAATGAGCAGTTCTTC. It yields the protein CSVGTGGYNEQFF. The gene calls are TRBV29-1 and TRBJ2-1; 10 bases are a match to TRBD1. V lost 4 bases and J lost 3; bases outside the gene matches: 0. CDR1 and CDR2 from the germline V gene are SQVTM and ANQGSEA. The CDR3 is made up of 13 amino acids.

Turning to this clone: This sample also contains other DNA sequences that code for the same CDR3. The chain carries TRBV7-8 and TRBJ1-3; TRBD1 aligns across 7 bases. Germline V CDR1 and CDR2: SGHVS, FQNEAQ. Trimming took 1 base from V and 2 from J; bases not matched to a gene: 5. This CDR3 has 16 amino acids. CDR3 amino acids: CASSLGGRGPGNTIYF. The CDR3 coding sequence is TGTGCCAGCAGCTTAGGAGGGAGGGGGCCTGGAAACACCATATATTTT.

The rearrangement links TRBV5-1 to TRBJ2-3; the match to TRBD1 covers 8 bases. The V gene's germline CDR1 is SGHRS and CDR2 YFSETQ. The CDR3 loop spans 18 amino acids. V lost 2 bases and J lost 2; bases outside the gene matches: 13. CDR3 region: CASSFPGGESLNTDTQYF. CDR3 bases: TGCGCCAGCAGCTTTCCAGGGGGCGAGTCTTTAAACACAGATACGCAGTATTTT.

There are a few counts of this clone. This rearrangement joins TRBV11-3 to TRBJ2-3; 14 bases agree with TRBD2. After removal of 5 bases from V and 2 bases from J, the junction contained 9 bases not matched to a gene. Germline V CDR1 and CDR2: SGHNT, YENEEA. The CDR3 is made up of 18 amino acids. The CDR3 DNA reads TGTGCCAGCAGCCTTGGGACTAGCGGGAGTACCTACACAGATACGCAGTATTTT. It yields the protein CASSLGTSGSTYTDTQYF.

The rearrangement uses TRBV7-2 and TRBJ2-4; D is unresolved. CDR3 length: 14 amino acids. Trimming pared 5 bases from V and 1 base from J, leaving 9 bases between. Germline V gene lookup returns CDR1 SGHTA and CDR2 FQGNSA. CDR3 nucleotide sequence: TGTGCCAGCAGCCCGGCCCTGGCCAAAAACATTCAGTACTTC. Translated: CASSPALAKNIQYF.

V usage is TRBV6-1 and J usage is TRBJ2-2; a weak D match, TRBD2 (5 bases). Between the trimmed V and J ends, which lost 4 bases and 6 bases, there was a span of 15 bases. The CDR3 runs to 15 residues. Germline loops: CDR1 MNHNS, CDR2 SASEGT. The CDR3 here is CASSVAARVSGELFF. CDR3 nucleotides: TGTGCCAGCAGTGTGGCGGCGAGGGTGTCCGGGGAGCTGTTTTTT.

The chain couples TRBV11-2 to TRBJ2-3; D remains unclear. This CDR3 is 14 amino acids long. V was cut by 3 bases and J by 9 bases, with 16 bases left in between. Germline V gives CDR1 SGHAT, CDR2 FQNNGV. The CDR3 loop is CASSLGRATRTQYF. Written as DNA, the CDR3 is TGTGCCAGCAGCTTGGGTAGGGCCACGCGGACGCAGTATTTT.

V usage is TRBV9 and J usage is TRBJ2-2, with unresolved D. V was shortened by 1 base and J by 0 bases, with 7 bases between the two germline ends. Per the germline V gene, CDR1 is SGDLS and CDR2 is YYNGEE. The CDR3 loop spans 15 amino acids. CDR3 residues: CASSVQPSNTGELFF. CDR3 nucleotide sequence: TGTGCCAGCAGCGTACAACCCTCGAACACCGGGGAGCTGTTTTTT. The complete variable domain, with remaining parts taken from reference TRBV9 and TRBJ2-2, reads DSGVTQTPKHLITATGQRVTLRCSPRSGDLSVYWYQQSLDQGLQFLIQYYNGEERAKGNILERFSAQQFPDLHSELNLSSLELGDSALYFCASSVQPSNTGELFFGEGSRLTVL.

This clone has only a few counts. The rearrangement joins TRBV5-4 to TRBJ2-5; TRBD1 matches at 8 bases. V shed 4 bases and J 5 bases; nucleotides not matched to a gene: 10. From germline, CDR1 is SGHNT and CDR2 YYREEE (reference sequence). The CDR3 has 15 residues. The CDR3 nucleotides are TGTGCCAGCAGCATTGGGGTGGGGGACAGGGAGACCCAGTACTTC. Its protein product is CASSIGVGDRETQYF.

The chain carries TRBV2 and TRBJ2-7; 8 bases are shared with TRBD1. The V and J ends lost 4 bases and 7 bases, in that order; junction bases with no gene match: 9. This CDR3 has 14 residues. Germline V gene data show CDR1 as SNHLY and CDR2 as FYNNEI. The chain's CDR3 is CASSVTGRGREQYF. The CDR3 DNA reads TGTGCCAGCAGTGTCACGGGCAGGGGGCGGGAGCAGTACTTC. Combining the CDR3 with reference TRBV2 and TRBJ2-7 gives the whole variable domain EPEVTQTPSHQVTQMGQEVILRCVPISNHLYFYWYRQILGQKVEFLVSFYNNEISEKSEIFDDQFSVERPDGSNFTLKIRSTKLEDSAMYFCASSVTGRGREQYFGPGTRLTVT.

This clone was counted between two and nine times. The CDR3, as DNA: TGTGCCAGTAGTACAGGGGTTCCCACTGAAGCTTTCTTT. Translation gives CASSTGVPTEAFF. The chain combines TRBV19 with TRBJ1-1; D is possibly TRBD1 (6 bases). Trimming took 4 bases from V and 4 from J, leaving 10 bases between them. CDR1 is LNHDA, CDR2 SQIVND, per germline (reference sequence). The CDR3 length is 13 residues.

This chain connects TRBV28 to TRBJ1-5; D unresolved. The germline CDR1 and CDR2 sequences are MDHEN and SYDVKM. The CDR3 is made up of 12 amino acids. Trimming cost V 9 bases and J 6 bases, with 12 bases left between them. The CDR3 DNA reads TGTGCCAGTAGTATGTTAGGTCAGCCCCAGCATTTT. Protein: CASSMLGQPQHF.

The chain recombines TRBV29-1 with TRBJ2-5; D may be TRBD1 or TRBD2 (5 bases each). This CDR3 is built from 13 residues. V was clipped by 3 bases and J by 5 bases, with 13 bases between them. Germline lookup yields CDR1 SQVTM and CDR2 ANQGSEA. For the CDR3, the DNA is TGCAGCGTTGATTACCTCTGGGGGGAGACCCAGTACTTC. It specifies CSVDYLWGETQYF.

V gene TRBV6-6 combines with J gene TRBJ2-5; no clear D gene. Germline assignment: CDR1 MNHNY and CDR2 SVGAGI (reference sequence). The CDR3 spans 15 residues. V dropped 4 bases and J dropped 5 bases, with 17 bases sitting between them. The CDR3 region is CASSSPNDGRETQYF. The CDR3 DNA is TGTGCCAGCAGTTCCCCCAACGACGGGCGGGAGACCCAGTACTTC.

V is TRBV7-9 and J is TRBJ2-7; maybe TRBD2 (6 bases). Trimming cost V 3 bases and J 4 bases, with 10 bases left between them. Germline CDR1 and CDR2: SEHNR and FQNEAQ (reference sequence). The CDR3 extends over 13 amino acids. CDR3 amino acids: CASSLGGMYEQYF. CDR3 in DNA: TGTGCCAGCAGCTTGGGGGGAATGTACGAGCAGTACTTC.

On this clone itself: Distinct nucleotide sequences in the sample also encode this CDR3. The rearrangement links TRBV7-9 to TRBJ2-1; D is unresolved. V lost 7 bases to trimming and J lost 0 bases, with 10 bases between them. CDR1 is SEHNR, CDR2 FQNEAQ, per germline (reference sequence). The CDR3 contains 14 residues. The CDR3 loop reads CASTDKSSYNEQFF. Written as DNA, the CDR3 is TGTGCCAGCACTGACAAGAGCTCCTACAATGAGCAGTTCTTC.

This sequence joins TRBV7-8 and TRBJ2-2; D is uncertain. V was shortened by 1 base and J by 6 bases, with 3 bases between the two germline ends. Germline values: CDR1 SGHVS, CDR2 FQNEAQ. The length of the CDR3 is 12 residues. In DNA, the CDR3 is TGTGCCAGCAGCTTAGGACCCGGGGAGCTGTTTTTT. This encodes CASSLGPGELFF.

This clone was counted a few times. V is TRBV4-1 and J is TRBJ2-3; D gene ambiguous. Trimming shortened V by 3 bases and J by 6 bases, and 7 bases separated the two germline ends. The CDR3 consists of 12 residues. Germline assignment: CDR1 MGHRA and CDR2 YSYEKL. As DNA, the CDR3 is TGCGCCAGCAGCCACCTTATGGATACGCAGTATTTT. This codes for CASSHLMDTQYF.

This chain links TRBV18 with TRBJ2-1, with TRBD1 matching 8 bases. This CDR3 is built from 18 residues. The germline V gene encodes CDR1 KGHSH and CDR2 LQKENI. Trimming at V came to 3 bases and at J to 6 bases, leaving 16 bases not matched to a gene. The CDR3 protein is CASSPLGLGQGESNEQFF. DNA for the CDR3: TGTGCCAGCTCACCGCTCGGCCTAGGACAGGGTGAGAGCAATGAGCAGTTCTTC. Combining the CDR3 with reference TRBV18 and TRBJ2-1 gives the whole variable domain NAGVMQNPRHLVRRRGQEARLRCSPMKGHSHVYWYRQLPEEGLKFMVYLQKENIIDESGMPKERFSAEFPKEGPSILRIQQVVRGDSAAYFCASSPLGLGQGESNEQFFGPGTRLTVL.

This clone was picked up many times. The chain employs TRBV28 and TRBJ2-4; TRBD1 agrees at 8 bases. CDR1 is MDHEN and CDR2 is SYDVKM in the germline V gene. The CDR3 is 14 residues long. With V trimmed by 3 bases and J by 8 bases, 6 bases remained unmatched. This chain's CDR3 is CASSFRDRRYIQYF. In DNA form, the CDR3 reads TGTGCCAGCAGTTTCCGGGACAGGAGATACATTCAGTACTTC.

The CDR3 reads CASSLVPEGRETQYF. The CDR3 region has the DNA TGCGCCAGCAGCTTGGTCCCGGAAGGACGGGAGACCCAGTACTTC. The rearrangement joins TRBV4-3 to TRBJ2-5; D call uncertain. Trimming left V 5 bases short and J 5 bases short, with 18 bases between. The CDR3 runs 15 residues. Germline V gives CDR1 LGHNA, CDR2 YSLEER.

The chain employs TRBV7-9 and TRBJ2-2, with 8 nucleotides matching TRBD1. Germline CDR1 SEHNR, CDR2 FQNEAQ (reference sequence). The CDR3 is 15 residues long. V was pared by 5 bases and J by 3 bases, with 5 bases of the junction left unmatched. CDR3 sequence reads: CASSPTTGDTGELFF. DNA of the CDR3: TGTGCCAGCAGCCCAACGACAGGGGACACCGGGGAGCTGTTTTTT.